The 26 T cell receptor beta chains below all came from one sample that was sequenced in a study of early T cells in non-severe SARS-CoV-2 infection. TCRdb used MiXCR to reprocess the 5' RACE reads, holding one entry per CDR3 protein. The data hold roughly 50,000 distinct CDR3 sequences, with 6.2% observed a single time. The sequencing used whole blood, collected at baseline. These receptors were obtained from an adult who was a healthcare worker with PCR-confirmed SARS-CoV-2 infection or an uninfected control (not recorded which).

Only a few counts were recorded for this clonotype. This chain's CDR3 is CASSLSAQDYEQYF. The DNA for the CDR3 is TGTGCCAGCAGCTTAAGCGCCCAGGACTACGAGCAGTACTTC. V and J are TRBV7-2 and TRBJ2-7; the D is unclear. This CDR3 spans 14 amino acids. Germline V gene lookup returns CDR1 SGHTA and CDR2 FQGNSA. The V and J ends lost 2 bases and 3 bases respectively, with 11 bases between them.

This clonotype was seen a handful of times. The chain combines TRBV20-1 with TRBJ2-1; D might be TRBD2 (5 bases). Germline values: CDR1 DFQATT, CDR2 SNEGSKA (reference sequence). V dropped 6 bases and J dropped 4 bases, with 16 bases sitting between them. The CDR3 spans 14 residues. DNA for the CDR3: TGCAGTGCCAATCGGGGATCTTCATACAATGAGCAGTTCTTC. Its protein product is CSANRGSSYNEQFF.

V and J are TRBV19 and TRBJ1-3; 8 bases fit TRBD1. Trimming removed 5 bases from V and 9 bases from J; junction bases left unmatched: 9. This CDR3 is 14 amino acids long. CDR1 and CDR2 from the germline V gene are LNHDA and SQIVND (reference sequence). CDR3 loop: CASSLRGQGATIYF. In DNA form, the CDR3 reads TGTGCCAGTAGTCTACGTGGACAGGGAGCCACCATATATTTT.

The gene calls are TRBV6-2 or TRBV6-3 and TRBJ1-1; TRBD1 aligns across 10 bases. CDR1 and CDR2 from the germline V gene are MNHEY and SVGEGT. This CDR3 has 15 residues. J was trimmed by 4 bases and V by 10 bases; bases with no gene match: 12. This chain's CDR3 is CANRQGARVATEAFF. Written as DNA, the CDR3 is TGTGCCAACAGACAGGGGGCCAGGGTGGCCACTGAAGCTTTCTTT.

This clonotype has ten or more counts. The rearrangement joins TRBV7-9 to TRBJ2-7; D tentatively fits TRBD1 or TRBD2 (5 bases each). V lost 0 bases and J lost 5, with 11 bases in between. Germline CDR1 and CDR2: SEHNR and FQNEAQ (reference sequence). This CDR3 region has 14 residues. CDR3 DNA: TGTGCCAGCAGCTTAGCATCCGGGACCCACGAGCAGTACTTC. This gives the protein CASSLASGTHEQYF.

This clonotype was counted between two and nine times. The rearrangement uses TRBV24-1 and TRBJ2-1; the D call may be TRBD1 or TRBD2 (5 bases each). Trimming took off 9 bases at V and 8 bases at J, with 28 bases between the two ends. Per germline, CDR1 KGHDR and CDR2 SFDVKD. This CDR3 spans 17 amino acids. The CDR3 protein is CATLLRRDQLARDEQFF. CDR3 sequence (DNA): TGTGCCACCCTTTTAAGACGGGACCAACTTGCTCGGGATGAGCAGTTCTTC.

This clonotype appeared many times. The chain has TRBV12-3 or TRBV12-4 and TRBJ1-5; D uncertain. Trimming pared 2 bases from V and 9 bases from J, leaving 11 bases between. The CDR3 runs 13 residues. The CDR3: CASSLLGNAPQHF. CDR3 nucleotides: TGTGCCAGCAGTTTACTGGGAAATGCGCCCCAGCATTTT.

Many counts were recorded for this clonotype. This chain links TRBV27 with TRBJ2-1, with 9 nucleotides matching TRBD2. The length of the CDR3 is 17 residues. Germline V CDR1 and CDR2: MNHEY, SMNVEV (reference sequence). The trim removed 5 bases at V and 7 bases at J, leaving 15 bases unmatched. The CDR3 DNA reads TGTGCCAGCAGTCCCTCCTCATTTAGCGGGAGAAGGAATGAGCAGTTCTTC. It yields the protein CASSPSSFSGRRNEQFF.

In its sample, this clonotype was seen many times. The chain joins TRBV20-1 to TRBJ2-3, with a possible D match to TRBD2 (7 bases). The V end lost 3 bases, the J end lost 0 bases, and 16 bases lay between the germline ends. The CDR3 has 16 residues. Looked up from germline, CDR1 is DFQATT and CDR2 is SNEGSKA (reference sequence). The CDR3 protein is CSASARGRGSTDTQYF. CDR3 nucleotide sequence: TGCAGTGCTAGTGCCCGGGGGCGGGGGAGCACAGATACGCAGTATTTT.

This clonotype occurred many times. V is TRBV5-1 and J is TRBJ2-3, with a possible D match to TRBD1 (5 bases). V lost 0 bases, J lost 0 bases, and 11 bases lay in between. Per germline, CDR1 SGHRS and CDR2 YFSETQ. The CDR3 has 16 residues. CDR3 sequence reads: CASSLEPRASTDTQYF. CDR3 DNA: TGCGCCAGCAGCTTGGAACCCAGGGCTAGCACAGATACGCAGTATTTT.

The rearrangement uses TRBV6-2 or TRBV6-3 and TRBJ2-1; 9 nucleotides match TRBD2. The trim removed 5 bases at V and 6 bases at J, leaving 8 bases unmatched. Germline assignment: CDR1 MNHEY and CDR2 SVGEGT. The CDR3 spans 15 residues. The CDR3 sequence is CASSPRTSVTNEQFF. DNA of the CDR3: TGTGCCAGCAGTCCACGGACTAGCGTTACCAATGAGCAGTTCTTC.

The sample holds many counts of this clonotype. One junction end disagrees with the germline gene, perhaps due to a read error. The rearrangement joins TRBV7-7 to TRBJ2-1; 7 nucleotides match TRBD2. The CDR3 contains 13 residues. Germline CDR1 is SSHAT and CDR2 is FNYEAQ (reference sequence). CDR3 nucleotide sequence: TGTGCTAGCAGCTTGATAGCGGGCGGTGAGCAGTTCTTC. It specifies CASSLIAGGEQFF. The full variable domain, rest sourced from reference TRBV7-7 and TRBJ2-1, is GAGVSQSPRYKVTKRGQDVTLRCDPISSHATLYWYQQALGQGPEFLTYFNYEAQPDKSGLPSDRFSAERPEGSISTLTIQRTEQRDSAMYRCASSLIAGGEQFFGPGTRLTVL.

This clonotype appeared a few times. This sequence joins TRBV5-1 and TRBJ2-7; perhaps TRBD2 as D (6 bases). The length of the CDR3 is 14 residues. V lost 2 bases, J lost 3 bases, and 12 bases lay in between. Germline CDR1 is SGHRS and CDR2 is YFSETQ. Here the CDR3 DNA reads TGCGCCAGCAGCTTCGCGGGCGGGGACTACGAGCAGTACTTC. This translates into CASSFAGGDYEQYF.

This clonotype was recorded a few times. The chain links TRBV6-2 or TRBV6-3 to TRBJ2-1; perhaps D is TRBD1 or TRBD2 (5 bases each). This CDR3 is built from 12 residues. The germline CDR1 and CDR2 sequences are MNHEY and SVGEGT. The V end was cut by 4 bases, the J end by 6 bases, with 7 bases between. CDR3 coding DNA: TGTGCCAGCAGTTGGGGACCCAATGAGCAGTTCTTC. Translation: CASSWGPNEQFF.

The CDR3 DNA is TGTGCCAGCAGCCCCGGAGCGGGAGGGGTAAACGGGGAGCTGTTTTTT. Protein sequence: CASSPGAGGVNGELFF. J is TRBJ2-2 and V is TRBV11-2, with TRBD2 matching 10 bases. This CDR3 has 16 amino acids. V dropped 5 bases and J dropped 7; count of bases not matched to a gene: 10. Per the germline V gene, CDR1 is SGHAT and CDR2 is FQNNGV.

The V call is TRBV11-2, the J call TRBJ2-1, with D tentatively TRBD2 (6 bases). CDR1 and CDR2 from the germline V gene are SGHAT and FQNNGV. The CDR3 has 15 residues. Trimming took off 2 bases at V and 6 bases at J, with 14 bases between the two ends. The CDR3 loop reads CASSLYPRRGNEQFF. The CDR3 DNA is TGTGCCAGCAGCTTATACCCCCGGCGGGGCAATGAGCAGTTCTTC. The variable domain in full, completed from reference TRBV11-2 and TRBJ2-1, reads EAGVAQSPRYKIIEKRQSVAFWCNPISGHATLYWYQQILGQGPKLLIQFQNNGVVDDSQLPKDRFSAERLKGVDSTLKIQPAKLEDSAVYLCASSLYPRRGNEQFFGPGTRLTVL.

There are many counts of this clonotype. CDR3 DNA sequence: TGCGCCAGCAGGGGGGGACAGCCAAATTCACCCCTCCACTTT. Amino acid sequence: CASRGGQPNSPLHF. The chain uses TRBV5-1 and TRBJ1-6, with 7 bases fitting TRBD1. The length of the CDR3 is 14 residues. The V gene's germline CDR1 is SGHRS and CDR2 YFSETQ. With 5 bases clipped from V and 7 bases from J, the junction kept 6 bases outside the gene matches. The full variable domain, its missing parts supplied by reference TRBV5-1 and TRBJ1-6, is KAGVTQTPRYLIKTRGQQVTLSCSPISGHRSVSWYQQTPGQGLQFLFEYFSETQRNKGNFPGRFSGRQFSNSRSEMNVSTLELGDSALYLCASRGGQPNSPLHFGNGTRLTVT.

This clonotype was seen only a few times. This chain connects TRBV29-1 to TRBJ1-6; the D is unclear. Trimming took off 7 bases at V and 6 bases at J, with 16 bases between the two ends. Germline CDR1 is SQVTM and CDR2 is ANQGSEA. The CDR3 has 14 amino acids. In DNA, the CDR3 is TGCAGCGCCCGGGGAGGGAACCCTAATTCACCCCTCCACTTT. Protein: CSARGGNPNSPLHF.

In this sample, this clonotype turned up many times. The chain is built from TRBV6-1 and TRBJ1-1; D unclear. Trimming took 11 bases from V and 0 from J, leaving 7 bases between them. Looked up from germline, CDR1 is MNHNS and CDR2 is SASEGT. The CDR3 covers 11 residues. The CDR3 here is CAGSLNTEAFF. Written as DNA, the CDR3 is TGTGCCGGCTCGTTGAACACTGAAGCTTTCTTT.

This clonotype has just a few counts. The chain combines TRBV11-3 with TRBJ2-2, with 9 nucleotides matching TRBD1. Germline V gives CDR1 SGHNT, CDR2 YENEEA. V lost 5 bases and J lost 4; bases outside the gene matches: 5. This CDR3 comprises 15 residues. DNA of the CDR3: TGTGCCAGCAGCCCCACAGGGGGCGGCACCGGGGAGCTGTTTTTT. Protein: CASSPTGGGTGELFF.

This clonotype turned up a few times. The chain is built from TRBV29-1 and TRBJ2-3; 7 bases map to TRBD2. The germline CDR1 and CDR2 sequences are SQVTM and ANQGSEA. V gave up 4 bases and J gave up 5 bases; unmatched junction bases: 12. This CDR3 has 15 residues. DNA of the CDR3: TGCAGCGTTGCGCCCCGGGGGGATGGTGGAGATACGCAGTATTTT. Translation: CSVAPRGDGGDTQYF.

This clonotype came up many times. The chain combines TRBV2 with TRBJ2-3; D tentatively fits TRBD1 or TRBD2 (5 bases each). The CDR3 sequence is 15 residues long. Germline CDR1 reads SNHLY; CDR2 reads FYNNEI. V was shortened by 5 bases and J by 4 bases, with 16 bases between the two germline ends. The CDR3 protein is CASSFEGREADTQYF. The CDR3 DNA reads as TGTGCCAGCAGTTTTGAGGGGAGAGAGGCAGATACGCAGTATTTT.

The gene calls are TRBV28 and TRBJ1-1, with 7 bases aligning to TRBD1. CDR3 size: 16 residues. Germline V gene lookup returns CDR1 MDHEN and CDR2 SYDVKM. Germline trimming cut 4 bases from V and 4 bases from J; bases unmatched to any gene: 12. CDR3: CASSYPLTGRRTEAFF. The CDR3, as DNA: TGTGCCAGCAGTTACCCACTGACAGGGAGGCGCACTGAAGCTTTCTTT. The full variable domain, completed using reference TRBV28 and TRBJ1-1, is DVKVTQSSRYLVKRTGEKVFLECVQDMDHENMFWYRQDPGLGLRLIYFSYDVKMKEKGDIPEGYSVSREKKERFSLILESASTNQTSMYLCASSYPLTGRRTEAFFGQGTRLTVV.

This clonotype was seen a few times. This rearrangement joins TRBV12-3 or TRBV12-4 to TRBJ2-1; TRBD1 might be the D (6 bases). V lost 5 bases to trimming and J lost 7 bases, with 12 bases between them. CDR3 length: 13 residues. The CDR3 sequence is CASSLLGGNEQFF. The CDR3 coding sequence is TGTGCCAGCAGTCTTCTAGGGGGAAATGAGCAGTTCTTC.

Of note for this clonotype: Germline is not matched at one junction end, which may reflect a read error. The chain uses TRBV7-7 and TRBJ1-1, with D unclear. There are 15 residues in the CDR3. CDR1 and CDR2 (germline): SSHAT, FNYEAQ (reference sequence). CDR3 region: CASSPLLGMNTEAFF. The CDR3 nucleotides are TGTGCTAGCAGCCCCCTTCTGGGTATGAACACTGAAGCTTTCTTT.

This clonotype was counted a few times. The V call is TRBV10-1, the J call TRBJ2-3; 7 bases align to TRBD1. This CDR3 region has 14 residues. CDR1 and CDR2 (germline): WNHNN, SYGVQD (reference sequence). Germline trimming cut 6 bases from V and 2 bases from J; bases unmatched to any gene: 5. CDR3 in amino acids: CASRTGAATDTQYF. The CDR3 DNA is TGCGCCAGCAGAACAGGGGCTGCCACAGATACGCAGTATTTT.